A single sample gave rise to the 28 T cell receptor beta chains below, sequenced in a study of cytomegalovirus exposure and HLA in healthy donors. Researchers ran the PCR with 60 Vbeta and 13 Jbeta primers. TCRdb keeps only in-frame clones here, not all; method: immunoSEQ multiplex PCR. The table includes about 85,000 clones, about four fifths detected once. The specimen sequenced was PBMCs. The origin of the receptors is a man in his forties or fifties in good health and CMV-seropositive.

The CDR3 DNA follows: TGCGCCAGCAGCTTGCGGGAGGGCCCCACCGGGGAGCTGTTTTTT. It is translated as CASSLREGPTGELFF. The chain couples TRBV5-1 to TRBJ2-2; 8 positions agree with TRBD2. Germline CDR1 and CDR2: SGHRS and YFSETQ. The CDR3 is 15 amino acids. The V gene end was trimmed by 1 base and the J gene end by 4 bases; junction bases not matched to a gene: 3.

CDR3: CASSRGGSSYEQYF. Here the CDR3 DNA reads TGCGCCAGCAGCCGAGGCGGGAGCTCCTACGAGCAGTACTTC. The rearrangement uses TRBV5-1 and TRBJ2-7, with 7 bases aligning to TRBD2. Looked up from germline, CDR1 is SGHRS and CDR2 is YFSETQ. The V segment lost 4 bases and the J segment 0 bases; nucleotides outside the gene matches: 4. The CDR3 covers 14 residues.

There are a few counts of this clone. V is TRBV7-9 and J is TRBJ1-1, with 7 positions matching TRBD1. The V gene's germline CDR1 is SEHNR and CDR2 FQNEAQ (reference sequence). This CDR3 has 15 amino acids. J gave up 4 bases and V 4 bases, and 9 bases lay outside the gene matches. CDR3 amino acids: CASSSTGSRSTEAFF. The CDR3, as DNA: TGTGCCAGCAGCTCGACAGGGTCAAGAAGCACTGAAGCTTTCTTT.

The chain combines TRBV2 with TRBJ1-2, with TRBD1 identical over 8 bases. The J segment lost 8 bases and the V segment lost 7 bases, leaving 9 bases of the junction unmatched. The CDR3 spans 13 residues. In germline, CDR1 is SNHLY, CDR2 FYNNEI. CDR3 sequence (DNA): TGTGCCAGCACTACGGACAGGGCGAGAGGCTACACCTTC. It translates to CASTTDRARGYTF.

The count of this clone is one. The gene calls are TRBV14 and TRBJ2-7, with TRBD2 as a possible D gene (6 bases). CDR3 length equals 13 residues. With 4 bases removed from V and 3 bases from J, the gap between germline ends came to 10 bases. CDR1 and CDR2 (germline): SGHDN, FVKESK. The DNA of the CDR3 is TGTGCCAGCAGCCTGGGACTGCGCTACGAGCAGTACTTC. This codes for CASSLGLRYEQYF.

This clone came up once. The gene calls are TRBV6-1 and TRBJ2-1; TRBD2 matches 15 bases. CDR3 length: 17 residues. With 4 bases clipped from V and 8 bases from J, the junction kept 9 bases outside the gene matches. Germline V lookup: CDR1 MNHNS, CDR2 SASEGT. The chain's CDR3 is CASSVDWTSGRGDEQFF. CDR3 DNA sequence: TGTGCCAGCAGTGTAGATTGGACTAGCGGGAGGGGCGATGAGCAGTTCTTC.

The CDR3: CASSLVGVTGSYNEQFF. CDR3 in DNA: TGCGCCAGCAGCTTGGTAGGTGTAACGGGCTCCTACAATGAGCAGTTCTTC. The genes are TRBV5-1 and TRBJ2-1, with D uncertain. CDR3 length: 17 amino acids. Germline assignment: CDR1 SGHRS and CDR2 YFSETQ. V gave up 0 bases and J gave up 0 bases, with 13 bases separating them.

The CDR3 protein is CASSQDVTSGSSTDTQYF. The CDR3 bases are TGTGCCAGCAGCCAAGACGTGACTAGCGGGAGTAGCACAGATACGCAGTATTTT. The chain has TRBV4-2 and TRBJ2-3; 12 positions agree with TRBD2. CDR3 length equals 18 residues. Unmatched junction bases numbered 4, after V lost 0 bases and J lost 0 bases. Per germline, CDR1 LGHNA and CDR2 YNFKEQ.

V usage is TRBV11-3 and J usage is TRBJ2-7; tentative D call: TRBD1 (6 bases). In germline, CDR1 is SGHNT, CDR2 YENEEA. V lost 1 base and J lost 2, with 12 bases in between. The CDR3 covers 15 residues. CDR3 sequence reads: CASSLGGRDTYEQYF. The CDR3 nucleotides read TGTGCCAGCAGCTTAGGGGGCCGGGACACCTACGAGCAGTACTTC. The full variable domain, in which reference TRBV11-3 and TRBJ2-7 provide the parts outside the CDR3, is EAGVVQSPRYKIIEKKQPVAFWCNPISGHNTLYWYLQNLGQGPELLIRYENEEAVDDSQLPKDRFSAERLKGVDSTLKIQPAELGDSAVYLCASSLGGRDTYEQYFGPGTRLTVT.

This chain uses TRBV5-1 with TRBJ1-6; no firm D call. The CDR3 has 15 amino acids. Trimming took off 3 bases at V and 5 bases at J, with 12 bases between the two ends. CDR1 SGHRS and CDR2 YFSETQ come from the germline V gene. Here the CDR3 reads CASSSGEGDNSPLHF. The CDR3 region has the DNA TGCGCCAGCAGCTCTGGGGAGGGAGATAATTCACCCCTCCACTTT.

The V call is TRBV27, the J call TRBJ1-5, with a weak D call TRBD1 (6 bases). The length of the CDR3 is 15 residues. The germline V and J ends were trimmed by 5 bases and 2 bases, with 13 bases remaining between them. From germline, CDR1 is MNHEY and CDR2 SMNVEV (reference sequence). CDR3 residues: CASSLRGGGNQPQHF. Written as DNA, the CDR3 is TGTGCCAGCAGTCTCAGGGGTGGTGGCAATCAGCCCCAGCATTTT.

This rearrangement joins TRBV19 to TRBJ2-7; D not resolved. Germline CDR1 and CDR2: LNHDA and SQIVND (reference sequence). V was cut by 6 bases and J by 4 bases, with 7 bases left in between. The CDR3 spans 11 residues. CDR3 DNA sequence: TGTGCCAGTAGCTATAATTACGAGCAGTACTTC. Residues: CASSYNYEQYF.

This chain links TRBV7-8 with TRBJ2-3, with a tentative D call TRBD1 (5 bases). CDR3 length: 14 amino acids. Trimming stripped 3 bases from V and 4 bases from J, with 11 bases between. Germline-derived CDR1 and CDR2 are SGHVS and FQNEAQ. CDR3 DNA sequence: TGTGCCAGCAGCTTGAAGCAGGGCGCAGATACGCAGTATTTT. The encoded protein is CASSLKQGADTQYF. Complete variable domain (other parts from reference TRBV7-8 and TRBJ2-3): GAGVSQSPRYKVAKRGQDVALRCDPISGHVSLFWYQQALGQGPEFLTYFQNEAQLDKSGLPSDRFFAERPEGSVSTLKIQRTQQEDSAVYLCASSLKQGADTQYFGPGTRLTVL.

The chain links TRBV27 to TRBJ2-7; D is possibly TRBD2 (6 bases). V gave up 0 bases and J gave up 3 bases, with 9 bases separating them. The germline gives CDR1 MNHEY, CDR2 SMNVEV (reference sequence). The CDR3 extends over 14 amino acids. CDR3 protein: CASSLSGTRYEQYF. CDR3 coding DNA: TGTGCCAGCAGTTTATCAGGGACTCGCTACGAGCAGTACTTC.

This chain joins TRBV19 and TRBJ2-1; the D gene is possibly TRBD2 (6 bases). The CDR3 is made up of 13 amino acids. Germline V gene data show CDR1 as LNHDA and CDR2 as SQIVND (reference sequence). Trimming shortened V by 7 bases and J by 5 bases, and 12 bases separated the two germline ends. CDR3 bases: TGTGCCAGTACGCGGGCGGGAAACAATGAGCAGTTCTTC. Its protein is CASTRAGNNEQFF.

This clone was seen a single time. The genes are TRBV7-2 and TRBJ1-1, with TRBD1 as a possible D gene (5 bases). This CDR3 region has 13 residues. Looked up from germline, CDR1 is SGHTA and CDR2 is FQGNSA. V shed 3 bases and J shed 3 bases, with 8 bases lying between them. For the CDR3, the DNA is TGTGCCAGCAGCTTTTCCAGGGACACTGAAGCTTTCTTT. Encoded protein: CASSFSRDTEAFF.

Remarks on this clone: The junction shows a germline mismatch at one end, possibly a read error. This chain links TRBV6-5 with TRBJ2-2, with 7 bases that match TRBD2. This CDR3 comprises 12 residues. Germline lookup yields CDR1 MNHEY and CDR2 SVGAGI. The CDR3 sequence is CASSYSSGKLFF. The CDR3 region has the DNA TGTGCCAGCAGTTACTCGAGCGGGAAGCTGTTTTTT.

Here the CDR3 reads CASSFTGDSPLHF. CDR3 DNA sequence: TGTGCCAGCAGCTTTACCGGGGATTCACCCCTCCACTTT. The rearrangement joins TRBV7-9 to TRBJ1-6; D remains ambiguous. Trimming took 3 bases from V and 8 from J, leaving 8 bases between them. The CDR3 length is 13 residues. Germline V gives CDR1 SEHNR, CDR2 FQNEAQ (reference sequence).

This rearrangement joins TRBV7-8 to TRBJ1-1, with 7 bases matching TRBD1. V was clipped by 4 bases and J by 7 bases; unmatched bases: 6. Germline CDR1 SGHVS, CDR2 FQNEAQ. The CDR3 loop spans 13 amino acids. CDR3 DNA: TGTGCCAGCAGCTCAACAGGGGCGGTTGAAGCTTTCTTT. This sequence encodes CASSSTGAVEAFF.

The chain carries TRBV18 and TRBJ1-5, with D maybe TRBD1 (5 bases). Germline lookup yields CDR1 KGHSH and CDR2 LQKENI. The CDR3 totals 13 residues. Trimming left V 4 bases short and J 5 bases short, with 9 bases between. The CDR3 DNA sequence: TGTGCCAGCTCACACGGGGGGGATCAGCCCCAGCATTTT. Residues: CASSHGGDQPQHF.

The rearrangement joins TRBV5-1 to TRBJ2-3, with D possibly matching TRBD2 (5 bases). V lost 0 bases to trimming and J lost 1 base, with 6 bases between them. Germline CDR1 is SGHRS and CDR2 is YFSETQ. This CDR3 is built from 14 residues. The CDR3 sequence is CASSLGGGTDTQYF. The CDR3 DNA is TGCGCCAGCAGCTTGGGGGGAGGCACAGATACGCAGTATTTT.

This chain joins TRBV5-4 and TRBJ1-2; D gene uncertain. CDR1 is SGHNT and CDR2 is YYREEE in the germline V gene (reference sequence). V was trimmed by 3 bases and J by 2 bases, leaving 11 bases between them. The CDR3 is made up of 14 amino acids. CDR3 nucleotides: TGTGCCAGCAGCTCCGGACTGGACAACTATGGCTACACCTTC. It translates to CASSSGLDNYGYTF.

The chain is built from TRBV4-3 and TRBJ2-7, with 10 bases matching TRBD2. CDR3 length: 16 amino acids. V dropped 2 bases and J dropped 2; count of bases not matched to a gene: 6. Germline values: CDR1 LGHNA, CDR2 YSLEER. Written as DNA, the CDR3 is TGCGCCAGCAGCCAACCCGGACTAGCGGAAGCCTACGAGCAGTACTTC. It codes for CASSQPGLAEAYEQYF.

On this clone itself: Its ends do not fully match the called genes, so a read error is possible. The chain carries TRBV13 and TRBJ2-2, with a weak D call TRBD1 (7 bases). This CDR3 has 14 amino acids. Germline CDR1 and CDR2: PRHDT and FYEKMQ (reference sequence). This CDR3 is CASGGGANTGELFF. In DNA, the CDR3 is TGTGCCAGCGGAGGGGGCGCGAATACCGGGGAGCTGTTTTTT.

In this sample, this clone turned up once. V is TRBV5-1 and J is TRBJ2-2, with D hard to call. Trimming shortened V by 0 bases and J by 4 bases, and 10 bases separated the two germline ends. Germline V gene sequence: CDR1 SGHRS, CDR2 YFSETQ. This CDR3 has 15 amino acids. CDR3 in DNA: TGCGCCAGCAGCTTGGAAGACTTAATCACCGGGGAGCTGTTTTTT. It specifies CASSLEDLITGELFF.

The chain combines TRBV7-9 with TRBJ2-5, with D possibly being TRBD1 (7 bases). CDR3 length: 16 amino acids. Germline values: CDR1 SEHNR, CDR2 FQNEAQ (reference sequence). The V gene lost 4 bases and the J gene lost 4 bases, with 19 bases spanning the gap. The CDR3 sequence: CASSSETGWEVETQYF. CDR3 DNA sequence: TGTGCCAGCAGCTCCGAGACAGGGTGGGAGGTAGAGACCCAGTACTTC.

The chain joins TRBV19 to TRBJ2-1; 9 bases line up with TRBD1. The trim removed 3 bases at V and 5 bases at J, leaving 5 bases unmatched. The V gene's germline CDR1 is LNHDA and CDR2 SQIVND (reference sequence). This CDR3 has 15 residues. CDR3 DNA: TGTGCCAGTAGTATTCAAGGGACAGGGCACAATGAGCAGTTCTTC. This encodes CASSIQGTGHNEQFF.

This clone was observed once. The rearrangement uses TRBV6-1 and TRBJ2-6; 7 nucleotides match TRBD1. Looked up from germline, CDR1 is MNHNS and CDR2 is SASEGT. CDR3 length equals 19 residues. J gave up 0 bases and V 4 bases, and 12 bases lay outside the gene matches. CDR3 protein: CASSGRRGTVASGANVLTF. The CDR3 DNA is TGTGCCAGCAGTGGACGTAGGGGGACAGTAGCCTCTGGGGCCAACGTCCTGACTTTC.